This T cell receptor (beta chain) comes out of a study of blood T cell repertoires in COVID-19. Study background: Italy, Spain and the United States were the sources of the convalescent and acute COVID-19 samples. The cDNA or gDNA used as material had been derived from T cells, B-cell-depleted T cells, or PBMCs.

In the original analysis: From reference gene primer amplification, estimates of nucleated cell counts were derived. The method was immunoSEQ multiplex PCR; TCRdb's version includes in-frame clones alone and lacks a portion of them. D and trimming come from the DNA, and the V and J calls and clone size come from that table. The table includes around 140,000 clones, about 89% detected once. Trimming cost V 2 bases and J 8 bases, with 13 bases left between them. Germline V lookup: CDR1 SGHTA, CDR2 FQGNSA. This CDR3 has 15 amino acids. This receptor was taken from an elderly man with acute or convalescent COVID-19. The chain joins TRBV7-2 to TRBJ1-6; a weak D match, TRBD1 (6 bases). The sample taken for sequencing was peripheral blood. The CDR3 protein is CASSLIQGSYSPLHF. CDR3 DNA: TGTGCCAGCAGCTTAATACAGGGTTCTTATTCACCCCTCCACTTT.